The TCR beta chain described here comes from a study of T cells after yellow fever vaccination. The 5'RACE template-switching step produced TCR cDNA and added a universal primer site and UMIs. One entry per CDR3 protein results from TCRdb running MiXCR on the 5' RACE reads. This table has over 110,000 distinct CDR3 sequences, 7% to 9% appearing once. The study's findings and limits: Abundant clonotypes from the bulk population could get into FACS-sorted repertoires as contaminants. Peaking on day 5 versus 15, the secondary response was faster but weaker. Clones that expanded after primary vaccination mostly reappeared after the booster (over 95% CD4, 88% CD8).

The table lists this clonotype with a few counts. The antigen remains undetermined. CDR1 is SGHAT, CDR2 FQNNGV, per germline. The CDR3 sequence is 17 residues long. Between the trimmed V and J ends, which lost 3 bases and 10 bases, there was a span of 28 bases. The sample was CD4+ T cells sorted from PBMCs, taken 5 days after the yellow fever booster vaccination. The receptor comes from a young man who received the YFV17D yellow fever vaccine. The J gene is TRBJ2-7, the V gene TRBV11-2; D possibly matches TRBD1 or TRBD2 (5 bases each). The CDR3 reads CASSFLALRDGLRNQYF. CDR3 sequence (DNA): TGTGCCAGCAGCTTCCTCGCCCTACGGGACGGCCTCCGGAACCAGTACTTC.